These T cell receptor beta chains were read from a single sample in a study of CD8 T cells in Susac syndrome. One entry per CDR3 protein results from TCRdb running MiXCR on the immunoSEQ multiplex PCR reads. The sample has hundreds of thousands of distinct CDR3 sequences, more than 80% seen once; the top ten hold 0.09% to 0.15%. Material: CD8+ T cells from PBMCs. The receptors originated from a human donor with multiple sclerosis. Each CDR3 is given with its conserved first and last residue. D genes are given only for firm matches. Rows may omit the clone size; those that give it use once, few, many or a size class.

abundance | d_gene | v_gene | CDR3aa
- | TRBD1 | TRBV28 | CASSFWTGETEAFF
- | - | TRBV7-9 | CASSSTHGTSETQYF
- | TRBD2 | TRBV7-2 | CASSGSLAGVYEQYF
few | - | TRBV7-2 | CASGWGTPNTGELFF
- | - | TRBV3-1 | CASSQSQGFYNEQFF
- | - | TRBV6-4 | CASSDKEQDTQYF
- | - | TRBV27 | CASSLSGQGMLLNQPQHF
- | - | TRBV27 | CASSWGFSGELFF
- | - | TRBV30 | CAWGHLNTEAFF
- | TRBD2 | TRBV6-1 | CASSEGGGPYNEQFF
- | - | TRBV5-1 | CASSLAASDTEAFF
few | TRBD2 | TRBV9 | CASSVGTSGSYEQYF
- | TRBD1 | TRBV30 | CAWRVPGQNYNEQFF
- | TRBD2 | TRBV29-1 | CSVGLAEELNTDTQYF
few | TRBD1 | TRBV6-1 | CASSGQGFSQPQHF
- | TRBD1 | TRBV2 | CASSEAGQGVDTQYF
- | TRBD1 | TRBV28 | CASSLDGTGGDEQFF
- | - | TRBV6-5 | CASSPGPFQEQYF
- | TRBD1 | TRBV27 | CASSGRQGVDEQFF